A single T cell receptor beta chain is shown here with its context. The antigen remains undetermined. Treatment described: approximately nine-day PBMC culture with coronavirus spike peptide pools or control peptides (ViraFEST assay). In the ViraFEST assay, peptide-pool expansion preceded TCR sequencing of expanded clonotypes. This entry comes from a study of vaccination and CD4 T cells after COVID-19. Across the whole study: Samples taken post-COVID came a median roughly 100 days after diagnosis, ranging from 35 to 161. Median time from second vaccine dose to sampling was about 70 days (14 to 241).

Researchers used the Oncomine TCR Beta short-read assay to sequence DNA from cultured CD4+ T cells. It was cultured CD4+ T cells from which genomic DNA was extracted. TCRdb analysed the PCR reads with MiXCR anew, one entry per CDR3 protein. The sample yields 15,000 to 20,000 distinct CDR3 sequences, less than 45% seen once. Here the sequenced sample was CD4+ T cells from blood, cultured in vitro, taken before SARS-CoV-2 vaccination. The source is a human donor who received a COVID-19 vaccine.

The CDR3 protein is CASSRGWGSNQPQHF. CDR3 bases: TGTGCCAGCTCCAGGGGGTGGGGTAGCAATCAGCCCCAGCATTTT. The J gene is TRBJ1-5, the V gene TRBV6-1; 7 bases are a match to TRBD1. CDR3 length equals 15 residues. Germline loops: CDR1 MNHNS, CDR2 SASEGT. With 8 bases clipped from V and 0 bases from J, the junction kept 7 bases outside the gene matches.